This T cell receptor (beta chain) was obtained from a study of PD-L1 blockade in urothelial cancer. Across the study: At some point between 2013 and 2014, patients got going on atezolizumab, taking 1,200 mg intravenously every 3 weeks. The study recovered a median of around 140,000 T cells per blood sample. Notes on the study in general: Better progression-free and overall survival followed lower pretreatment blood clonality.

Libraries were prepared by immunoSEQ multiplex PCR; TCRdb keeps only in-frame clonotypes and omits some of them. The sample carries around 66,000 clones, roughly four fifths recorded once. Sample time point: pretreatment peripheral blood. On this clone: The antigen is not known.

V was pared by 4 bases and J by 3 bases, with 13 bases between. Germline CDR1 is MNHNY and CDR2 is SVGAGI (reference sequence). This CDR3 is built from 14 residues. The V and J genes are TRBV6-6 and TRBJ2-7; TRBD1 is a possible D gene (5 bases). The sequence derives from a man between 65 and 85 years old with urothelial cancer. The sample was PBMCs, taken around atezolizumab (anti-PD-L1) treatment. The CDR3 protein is CASSSNLGDYEQYF. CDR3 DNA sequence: TGTGCCAGCAGTTCCAACCTAGGGGACTACGAGCAGTACTTC.